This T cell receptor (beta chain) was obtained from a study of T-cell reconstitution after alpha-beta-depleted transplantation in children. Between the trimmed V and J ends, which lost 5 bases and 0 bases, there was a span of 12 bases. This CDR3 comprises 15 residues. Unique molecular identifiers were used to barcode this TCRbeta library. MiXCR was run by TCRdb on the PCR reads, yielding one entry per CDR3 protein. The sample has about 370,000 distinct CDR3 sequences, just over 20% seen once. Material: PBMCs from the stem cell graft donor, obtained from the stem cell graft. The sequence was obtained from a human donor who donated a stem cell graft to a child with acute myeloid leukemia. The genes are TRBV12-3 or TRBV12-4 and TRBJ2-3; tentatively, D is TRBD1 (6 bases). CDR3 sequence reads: CASSGGGGSTDTQYF. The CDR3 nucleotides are TGTGCCAGCAGTGGGGGCGGCGGGAGCACAGATACGCAGTATTTT.